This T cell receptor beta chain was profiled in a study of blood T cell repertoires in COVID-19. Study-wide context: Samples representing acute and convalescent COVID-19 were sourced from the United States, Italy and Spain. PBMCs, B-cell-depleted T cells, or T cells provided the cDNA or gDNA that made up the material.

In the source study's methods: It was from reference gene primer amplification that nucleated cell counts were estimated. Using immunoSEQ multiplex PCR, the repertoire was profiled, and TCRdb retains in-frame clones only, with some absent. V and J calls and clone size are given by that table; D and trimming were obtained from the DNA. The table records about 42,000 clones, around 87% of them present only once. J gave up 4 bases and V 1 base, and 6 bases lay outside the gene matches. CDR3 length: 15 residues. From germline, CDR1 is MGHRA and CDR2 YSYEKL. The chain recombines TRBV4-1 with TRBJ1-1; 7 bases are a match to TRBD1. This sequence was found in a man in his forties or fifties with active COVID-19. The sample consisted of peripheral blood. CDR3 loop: CASSQGKGATTEAFF. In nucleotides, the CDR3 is TGCGCCAGCAGCCAAGGTAAGGGGGCGACCACTGAAGCTTTCTTT.